The T cell receptor beta chain under discussion was sequenced for a study of CD8 T cells in ankylosing spondylitis. Germline V CDR1 and CDR2: SGHTA, FQGNSA. The CDR3 covers 15 residues. V lost 4 bases to trimming and J lost 1 base, with 13 bases between them. As to this clonotype: What it binds is not known.

Overall study findings and caveats: There was reportedly significant enrichment of clones that were disease-linked in matched ankylosing spondylitis synovial fluid. What seemed typical of ankylosing spondylitis blood was a TCR beta motif built from several highly homologous variants.

MiXCR was run by TCRdb on the 5' RACE reads, yielding one entry per CDR3 protein. The table includes about 450,000 distinct CDR3 sequences, 25% to 30% detected once. The sequence came from a male donor with ankylosing spondylitis. The sequencing input was blood, either unsorted or a sorted T cell fraction (not recorded which). The chain carries TRBV7-2 and TRBJ2-5; tentatively, D is TRBD1 (5 bases). Here the CDR3 reads CASSSPKGIQETQYF. Written as DNA, the CDR3 is TGTGCCAGCAGCTCCCCGAAGGGGATCCAAGAGACCCAGTACTTC.